Listed below are T cell receptor beta chains from one sample, sequenced in a study of CD8 T cells in ankylosing spondylitis. TCRdb itself ran the 5' RACE reads through MiXCR, one entry per CDR3 protein. The sample includes hundreds of thousands of distinct CDR3 sequences, approximately 12% of them seen just once. The sequenced sample consisted of blood, either unsorted or a sorted T cell fraction (not recorded which). These receptor sequences come from a male donor with ankylosing spondylitis. Both conserved end residues are part of each CDR3. D genes are given only for firm matches. A row's size may be missing; if present it is once, few, many or a size class.

CDR3aa: CASSLGAGGPDGTDTQYF
CDR3nt: TGTGCCAGCAGCTTAGGAGCGGGAGGGCCGGATGGTACAGATACGCAGTATTTT
abundance: .
j_gene: TRBJ2-3
v_gene: TRBV11-1
d_gene: TRBD2

CDR3aa: CASSPGLAGVTYEQYF
CDR3nt: TGTGCCAGCTCACCCGGACTAGCGGGAGTCACCTACGAGCAGTACTTC
abundance: few
j_gene: TRBJ2-7
v_gene: TRBV18
d_gene: TRBD2

CDR3aa: CASSLGYSFRGGYTF
CDR3nt: TGTGCCAGCAGCTTAGGGTATTCTTTTAGGGGCGGCTACACCTTC
abundance: few
j_gene: TRBJ1-2
v_gene: TRBV7-2
d_gene: .

CDR3aa: CASSESGLGEAFF
CDR3nt: TGCGCCAGCAGTGAGTCGGGACTAGGAGAAGCTTTCTTT
abundance: few
j_gene: TRBJ1-1
v_gene: TRBV10-1
d_gene: .

CDR3aa: CASSVRGEETQYF
CDR3nt: TGTGCCAGCAGCGTCCGGGGAGAAGAGACCCAGTACTTC
abundance: few
j_gene: TRBJ2-5
v_gene: TRBV9
d_gene: .

CDR3aa: CASRSGSEAYQQYF
CDR3nt: TGTGCCAGCCGCAGCGGGTCGGAAGCCTACCAGCAGTACTTC
abundance: .
j_gene: TRBJ2-7
v_gene: TRBV12-3/TRBV12-4
d_gene: .

CDR3aa: CASSQGTDYGYTF
CDR3nt: TGTGCCAGCAGCCAAGGGACGGATTATGGCTACACCTTC
abundance: many
j_gene: TRBJ1-2
v_gene: TRBV4-2
d_gene: .

CDR3aa: CATSRGDRNLVSTDTQYF
CDR3nt: TGTGCCACCAGCAGAGGGGACCGCAACCTAGTAAGCACAGATACGCAGTATTTT
abundance: many
j_gene: TRBJ2-3
v_gene: TRBV15
d_gene: .

CDR3aa: CASRPGDGSYNEQFF
CDR3nt: TGCGCCAGCAGACCCGGCGACGGATCCTACAATGAGCAGTTCTTC
abundance: .
j_gene: TRBJ2-1
v_gene: TRBV5-1
d_gene: .

CDR3aa: CSAGSGTGGELFF
CDR3nt: TGCAGTGCTGGCTCCGGGACCGGCGGGGAGCTGTTTTTT
abundance: .
j_gene: TRBJ2-2
v_gene: TRBV20-1
d_gene: .

CDR3aa: CASSLNGFYTF
CDR3nt: TGTGCCAGCAGCTTGAACGGGTTCTACACCTTC
abundance: .
j_gene: TRBJ1-2
v_gene: TRBV5-5
d_gene: .

CDR3aa: CSVEKAVRTDTQYF
CDR3nt: TGCAGCGTTGAAAAGGCAGTTCGCACAGATACGCAGTATTTT
abundance: few
j_gene: TRBJ2-3
v_gene: TRBV29-1
d_gene: .

CDR3aa: CARSPHRGPGELFF
CDR3nt: TGTGCCAGAAGCCCACACAGGGGGCCCGGGGAGCTGTTTTTT
abundance: .
j_gene: TRBJ2-2
v_gene: TRBV5-3
d_gene: TRBD1

CDR3aa: CASSPRPGLAYEQFF
CDR3nt: TGTGCCAGCAGCCCCCGTCCGGGACTAGCCTATGAGCAGTTCTTC
abundance: .
j_gene: TRBJ2-1
v_gene: TRBV7-2
d_gene: TRBD2

CDR3aa: CASSGGTGLGEKLFF
CDR3nt: TGTGCCAGCAGCGGGGGGACAGGATTAGGGGAAAAACTGTTTTTT
abundance: few
j_gene: TRBJ1-4
v_gene: TRBV9
d_gene: TRBD1

CDR3aa: CASSTPDRVHTEAFF
CDR3nt: TGTGCCAGCAGCACACCGGACAGGGTGCATACTGAAGCTTTCTTT
abundance: .
j_gene: TRBJ1-1
v_gene: TRBV5-6
d_gene: TRBD1

CDR3aa: CSASPPRGYNSPLHF
CDR3nt: TGCAGTGCTAGTCCCCCTAGGGGCTATAATTCACCCCTCCACTTT
abundance: many
j_gene: TRBJ1-6
v_gene: TRBV20-1
d_gene: .

CDR3aa: CASSWPGTGGTGELFF
CDR3nt: TGTGCCAGCAGTTGGCCGGGGACAGGAGGAACCGGGGAGCTGTTTTTT
abundance: few
j_gene: TRBJ2-2
v_gene: TRBV28
d_gene: TRBD1

CDR3aa: CSARGSPGAYNEQFF
CDR3nt: TGCAGTGCTAGAGGCTCCCCCGGGGCCTACAATGAGCAGTTCTTC
abundance: few
j_gene: TRBJ2-1
v_gene: TRBV20-1
d_gene: .

CDR3aa: CASSYGRPDTQYF
CDR3nt: TGTGCCAGCAGTTACGGGAGACCAGATACGCAGTATTTT
abundance: once
j_gene: TRBJ2-3
v_gene: TRBV6-2/TRBV6-3
d_gene: .